The entry below describes one T cell receptor (beta chain). Its antigen is undetermined. UMI-labeled 5' RACE TRB cDNA libraries were prepared from the cells. After re-calling the 5' RACE reads, TCRdb lists one entry per CDR3 protein, DNA absent. This sample's clone table lists 70,000 to 95,000 distinct CDR3 sequences. Every subset of CD8+ T cells was sorted in triplicate at roughly 300,000 cells each. These data come from a study of CXCR3-negative and CXCR3-positive naive CD8 T cells. Notes on the study in general: Relative to CXCR3-negative naive cells, CXCR3-positive naive cells had more hydrophobic TRB CDR3s.

The CDR3 covers 14 residues. Germline V gene sequence: CDR1 SNHLY, CDR2 FYNNEI. This sequence was found in a human donor in good health. Some clones in this sample may be carry-over from other donors' samples. The sample consisted of naive CXCR3- CD8+ T cells from blood. Subset specified: CD45RO-CCR7+CD27+CD95- naive CD8+ T cells lacking CXCR3 (TNR3-). The chain employs TRBV2 and TRBJ2-1; no DNA is available, so the TRBD1 call from TCRdb remains unchecked. The CDR3 protein is CASSRGPPYNEQFF.